What follows are 30 T cell receptor beta chains derived from one specimen sequenced in a study of CD8 T cells in ankylosing spondylitis. TCRdb re-derived calls from the 5' RACE reads in MiXCR, one entry per CDR3 protein. The sample shows 36,000 or so distinct CDR3 sequences, about 11% of them seen only once. Specimen: synovial fluid, either unsorted or a sorted T cell fraction (not recorded which). The receptors shown here come from a male donor with ankylosing spondylitis.

The chain is built from TRBV18 and TRBJ2-1; D tentatively fits TRBD1 or TRBD2 (5 bases each). Germline V gives CDR1 KGHSH, CDR2 LQKENI. Trimming stripped 3 bases from V and 10 bases from J, with 19 bases between. The CDR3 length is 15 residues. CDR3 in amino acids: CASSPDGTETREQFF. CDR3 nucleotides: TGTGCCAGCTCACCGGATGGGACGGAGACGAGAGAGCAGTTCTTC.

This clonotype appeared many times. This rearrangement joins TRBV28 to TRBJ2-7; 11 bases map to TRBD2. Germline-derived CDR1 and CDR2 are MDHEN and SYDVKM. This CDR3 comprises 18 residues. The J segment lost 4 bases and the V segment lost 10 bases, leaving 21 bases of the junction unmatched. CDR3 protein: CATQTGTSGSRGVYEQYF. The CDR3 nucleotides are TGTGCCACCCAGACGGGAACTAGCGGGAGCCGGGGGGTGTACGAGCAGTACTTC.

This clonotype was observed a few times. The chain employs TRBV9 and TRBJ2-7; 10 nucleotides align to TRBD2. Germline V CDR1 and CDR2: SGDLS, YYNGEE. The length of the CDR3 is 16 residues. V trimming: 0 bases; J trimming: 0 bases; junction bases outside the gene matches: 3. The CDR3 DNA is TGTGCCAGCAGCGTAGGGACTAGCGGACTCTCCTACGAGCAGTACTTC. Protein: CASSVGTSGLSYEQYF.

This clonotype was seen only a few times. This may come from a read error, since a much larger clone is one base off. The chain recombines TRBV27 with TRBJ2-1; the match to TRBD2 covers 12 bases. Germline assignment: CDR1 MNHEY and CDR2 SMNVEV (reference sequence). This CDR3 region has 16 residues. CDR3 DNA: TGTGCGGCCGGGCTAGCGGGAGGGCCTTTCCACAAGGAGCAGTTCTTC. Translated, it gives CAAGLAGGPFHKEQFF.

This clonotype was detected a few times. This chain links TRBV6-5 with TRBJ2-7; D remains unclear. The CDR3 loop spans 15 amino acids. CDR1 and CDR2 (germline): MNHEY, SVGAGI. V lost 2 bases and J 3 bases, leaving 14 bases between the germline ends. The CDR3 loop reads CASSYAFADGYEQYF. The DNA for the CDR3 is TGTGCCAGCAGTTACGCGTTCGCGGATGGCTACGAGCAGTACTTC.

This clonotype was observed at least ten times. The CDR3 bases are TGCAGTGCGCGGGACGGGCCAACCTACGAGCAGTACTTC. Translating it yields CSARDGPTYEQYF. The chain is built from TRBV20-1 and TRBJ2-7, with D perhaps matching TRBD2 (6 bases). Germline-derived CDR1 and CDR2 are DFQATT and SNEGSKA (reference sequence). The CDR3 has 13 amino acids. The V end lost 6 bases, the J end lost 2 bases, and 14 bases lay between the germline ends.

The gene calls are TRBV7-2 and TRBJ1-2; D is uncertain. Trimming took off 5 bases at V and 3 bases at J, with 10 bases between the two ends. The CDR3 totals 13 residues. Germline CDR1 and CDR2: SGHTA and FQGNSA. DNA of the CDR3: TGTGCCAGCAGCAAACTGACGGACTATGGCTACACCTTC. The encoded protein is CASSKLTDYGYTF.

This clonotype was detected ten times or more. The chain uses TRBV5-1 and TRBJ2-7, with TRBD1 matching over 11 bases. The V gene end was trimmed by 2 bases and the J gene end by 5 bases; junction bases not matched to a gene: 6. The CDR3 has 15 residues. The germline CDR1 and CDR2 sequences are SGHRS and YFSETQ. CDR3 amino acids: CASSFGTGGINEQYF. In DNA form, the CDR3 reads TGCGCCAGCAGCTTCGGGACAGGGGGTATCAACGAGCAGTACTTC.

This clonotype was recorded a few times. The chain's CDR3 is CASSQGWDSGGDTQYF. CDR3 coding DNA: TGCGCCAGCAGCCAAGGCTGGGATAGCGGGGGAGATACGCAGTATTTT. V is TRBV4-3 and J is TRBJ2-3, with 9 nucleotides matching TRBD2. The junction had 7 bases not matched to a gene; V was cut back by 1 base and J by 5 bases. The CDR3 totals 16 residues. From germline, CDR1 is LGHNA and CDR2 YSLEER.

The V gene is TRBV23-1, the J gene TRBJ2-4, with 9 bases fitting TRBD1. TRBV23-1 is marked as an open reading frame, function uncertain. The CDR3 spans 19 residues. Trimming took 4 bases from V and 0 from J; bases not matched to a gene: 13. The CDR3 spells CASSPSQGASPLAKNIQYF. The CDR3 DNA reads as TGCGCCAGCAGTCCCTCACAGGGGGCCTCCCCCCTAGCCAAAAACATTCAGTACTTC.

A few counts support this clonotype. This sequence joins TRBV20-1 and TRBJ2-5; D gene uncertain. Between the trimmed V and J ends, which lost 1 base and 5 bases, there was a span of 5 bases. The CDR3 spans 11 residues. Germline V lookup: CDR1 DFQATT, CDR2 SNEGSKA (reference sequence). CDR3 protein: CSARGRETQYF. CDR3 sequence (DNA): TGCAGTGCTAGAGGGCGGGAGACCCAGTACTTC.

In this sample, this clonotype turned up many times. This chain links TRBV20-1 with TRBJ2-7; no clear D. V shed 3 bases and J shed 4 bases, with 7 bases lying between them. Germline assignment: CDR1 DFQATT and CDR2 SNEGSKA (reference sequence). There are 11 residues in the CDR3. The CDR3, as DNA: TGCAGTGCTAGGACAACGTACGAGCAGTACTTC. Protein: CSARTTYEQYF.

This clonotype was seen at least ten times. The rearrangement joins TRBV29-1 to TRBJ2-7; 12 nucleotides align to TRBD2. The CDR3 runs 16 residues. In germline, CDR1 is SQVTM, CDR2 ANQGSEA. Trimming cost V 3 bases and J 0 bases; bases outside gene matches: 6. CDR3: CSVDTPTSGSSYEQYF. Here the CDR3 DNA reads TGCAGCGTTGATACGCCGACTAGCGGGAGCTCCTACGAGCAGTACTTC.

This clonotype has at least ten counts. This chain uses TRBV28 with TRBJ1-2; tentative D call: TRBD1 (5 bases). Germline loops: CDR1 MDHEN, CDR2 SYDVKM. Between the trimmed V and J ends, which lost 3 bases and 4 bases, there was a span of 12 bases. CDR3 length equals 14 residues. The CDR3 DNA reads as TGTGCCAGCAGTTTTAGGACATCAACCTATGGCTACACCTTC. Translated: CASSFRTSTYGYTF.

In this sample, this clonotype turned up many times. This rearrangement joins TRBV20-1 to TRBJ2-1, with D unresolved. The CDR3 runs 14 residues. Per germline, CDR1 DFQATT and CDR2 SNEGSKA (reference sequence). Trimming removed 6 bases from V and 6 bases from J, with 18 bases in between. CDR3 loop: CSAPQPGSLNEQFF. In nucleotides, the CDR3 is TGCAGTGCCCCACAACCCGGGTCCCTCAATGAGCAGTTCTTC.

The genes are TRBV2 and TRBJ2-3; TRBD2 aligns across 9 bases. Germline trimming cut 7 bases from V and 4 bases from J; bases unmatched to any gene: 6. CDR3 size: 14 residues. Germline V gives CDR1 SNHLY, CDR2 FYNNEI. The CDR3 reads CASNRAGGADTQYF. CDR3 nucleotides: TGTGCCAGCAATCGAGCGGGAGGTGCAGATACGCAGTATTTT.

The CDR3 bases are TGTGCCAGCAGTTTTGGGGCCAGGGCGACCGGCGAGCAGTACTTC. It encodes CASSFGARATGEQYF. The V gene is TRBV12-3 or TRBV12-4, the J gene TRBJ2-7; TRBD1 might be the D (5 bases). The V and J ends lost 3 bases and 6 bases respectively, with 18 bases between them. CDR3 length equals 15 residues.

This clonotype was seen only a few times. The chain joins TRBV7-9 to TRBJ2-7; TRBD2 agrees at 7 bases. Germline CDR1 is SEHNR and CDR2 is FQNEAQ (reference sequence). Trimming removed 6 bases from V and 5 bases from J; junction bases left unmatched: 10. The CDR3 runs 14 residues. CDR3 loop: CASSSPWGGDEQYF. The CDR3 nucleotides read TGTGCCAGCAGTTCCCCGTGGGGGGGGGACGAGCAGTACTTC.

The chain carries TRBV12-5 and TRBJ2-5; tentatively, D is TRBD1 (6 bases). V was cut by 6 bases and J by 3 bases, with 17 bases left in between. The germline V gene encodes CDR1 LGHNT and CDR2 FRNRAP. CDR3 length: 15 residues. The CDR3 region has the DNA TGTGCTAGTGGGGAGACCGGGACACCGAAAGAGACCCAGTACTTC. Its translation is CASGETGTPKETQYF. The entire variable domain, with the rest obtained from reference TRBV12-5 and TRBJ2-5, is as follows: DARVTQTPRHKVTEMGQEVTMRCQPILGHNTVFWYRQTMMQGLELLAYFRNRAPLDDSGMPKDRFSAEMPDATLATLKIQPSEPRDSAVYFCASGETGTPKETQYFGPGTRLLVL.

This clonotype was detected a few times. CDR3 loop: CAWGYDEQFF. CDR3 coding DNA: TGTGCCTGGGGGTACGATGAGCAGTTCTTC. V and J are TRBV30 and TRBJ2-1; D call uncertain. This CDR3 has 10 residues. CDR1 GTSNPN and CDR2 SVGIG come from the germline V gene (reference sequence). Trimming shortened V by 5 bases and J by 8 bases, and 7 bases separated the two germline ends.

In its sample, this clonotype was seen a few times. The V gene is TRBV7-3, the J gene TRBJ2-3, with 12 bases lining up with TRBD2. V dropped 2 bases and J dropped 0; count of bases not matched to a gene: 6. The CDR3 length is 18 residues. Germline V gene data show CDR1 as SGHTA and CDR2 as FQGTGA. In DNA, the CDR3 is TGTGCCAGCAGCTTATGGACTAGCGGGAAATATAGCACAGATACGCAGTATTTT. Residues: CASSLWTSGKYSTDTQYF. Full variable domain (outside the CDR3, taken from reference TRBV7-3 and TRBJ2-3): GAGVSQTPSNKVTEKGKYVELRCDPISGHTALYWYRQSLGQGPEFLIYFQGTGAADDSGLPNDRFFAVRPEGSVSTLKIQRTERGDSAVYLCASSLWTSGKYSTDTQYFGPGTRLTVL.

The gene calls are TRBV30 and TRBJ2-5, with D perhaps matching TRBD1 or TRBD2 (5 bases each). Trimming removed 0 bases from V and 0 bases from J, with 20 bases in between. The CDR3 consists of 18 residues. Germline V lookup: CDR1 GTSNPN, CDR2 SVGIG (reference sequence). CDR3 sequence: CAWSVWGRASKYQETQYF. The DNA for the CDR3 is TGTGCCTGGAGTGTCTGGGGGAGAGCCTCGAAGTACCAAGAGACCCAGTACTTC.

The chain's CDR3 is CASSIGPKTPGQRDTEAFF. The DNA for the CDR3 is TGTGCCAGTAGTATAGGCCCCAAAACCCCCGGACAGAGGGACACTGAAGCTTTCTTT. The gene calls are TRBV19 and TRBJ1-1, with a weak D call TRBD1 (6 bases). The CDR3 is made up of 19 amino acids. Germline V gives CDR1 LNHDA, CDR2 SQIVND (reference sequence). Trimming cost V 1 base and J 3 bases, with 24 bases left between them. Looking up the rest from reference TRBV19 and TRBJ1-1 gives the full variable domain: DGGITQSPKYLFRKEGQNVTLSCEQNLNHDAMYWYRQDPGQGLRLIYYSQIVNDFQKGDIAEGYSVSREKKESFPLTVTSAQKNPTAFYLCASSIGPKTPGQRDTEAFFGQGTRLTVV.

This clonotype came up many times. This rearrangement joins TRBV20-1 to TRBJ1-5; 7 positions match TRBD1. V was pared by 0 bases and J by 0 bases, with 5 bases of the junction left unmatched. Per the germline V gene, CDR1 is DFQATT and CDR2 is SNEGSKA (reference sequence). The CDR3 contains 16 residues. The CDR3 protein is CSARDTGENSNQPQHF. CDR3 in DNA: TGCAGTGCTAGAGATACAGGGGAGAATAGCAATCAGCCCCAGCATTTT.

This clonotype was observed many times. The rearrangement joins TRBV2 to TRBJ2-3; 12 bases line up with TRBD2. The germline V gene encodes CDR1 SNHLY and CDR2 FYNNEI. CDR3 length equals 18 residues. V lost 3 bases and J lost 5; bases outside the gene matches: 12. The chain's CDR3 is CASSDQLAGGGPVDTQYF. The CDR3 DNA reads as TGTGCCAGCAGTGACCAGCTAGCGGGAGGGGGCCCAGTAGATACGCAGTATTTT.

This clonotype was counted only a few times. CDR3 sequence reads: CASSPIGQGYPNIAEYYEQYF. The CDR3, as DNA: TGTGCCAGCTCACCAATCGGACAGGGCTATCCCAATATAGCGGAATACTACGAGCAGTACTTC. The chain employs TRBV18 and TRBJ2-7; the match to TRBD1 covers 8 bases. CDR1 is KGHSH, CDR2 LQKENI, per germline. Trimming at V came to 2 bases and at J to 3 bases, leaving 24 bases not matched to a gene. The CDR3 is made up of 21 amino acids. Full variable domain (rest looked up from reference TRBV18 and TRBJ2-7): NAGVMQNPRHLVRRRGQEARLRCSPMKGHSHVYWYRQLPEEGLKFMVYLQKENIIDESGMPKERFSAEFPKEGPSILRIQQVVRGDSAAYFCASSPIGQGYPNIAEYYEQYFGPGTRLTVT.

There are many counts of this clonotype. The V call is TRBV29-1, the J call TRBJ2-1; 7 nucleotides match TRBD2. CDR1 is SQVTM and CDR2 is ANQGSEA in the germline V gene. The CDR3 has 14 amino acids. Trimming cost V 5 bases and J 6 bases; bases outside gene matches: 10. The DNA of the CDR3 is TGCAGCGTTTGGACTAGGGCTGGGGGCAATGAGCAGTTCTTC. This gives the protein CSVWTRAGGNEQFF.

J is TRBJ1-5 and V is TRBV6-2 or TRBV6-3, with no clear D. The CDR3 runs to 16 residues. Germline V CDR1 and CDR2: MNHEY, SVGEGT. Trimming cost V 0 bases and J 0 bases, with 9 bases left between them. DNA of the CDR3: TGTGCCAGCAGTTACTCTCCGGGTTATAGCAATCAGCCCCAGCATTTT. It encodes CASSYSPGYSNQPQHF.

V gene TRBV28 combines with J gene TRBJ1-5; 8 bases are shared with TRBD1. Trimming at V came to 1 base and at J to 3 bases, leaving 5 bases not matched to a gene. The CDR3 extends over 16 amino acids. Germline V gene lookup returns CDR1 MDHEN and CDR2 SYDVKM. This CDR3 is CASSLSGQALNQPQHF. In DNA form, the CDR3 reads TGTGCCAGCAGTTTATCGGGACAGGCCCTCAATCAGCCCCAGCATTTT.

This clonotype was found a few times. V usage is TRBV5-1 and J usage is TRBJ2-3; D not certain. The germline V and J ends were trimmed by 0 bases and 2 bases, with 7 bases remaining between them. Germline V gene data show CDR1 as SGHRS and CDR2 as YFSETQ. CDR3 length: 14 residues. CDR3 sequence: CASSLVQATDTQYF. Written as DNA, the CDR3 is TGCGCCAGCAGCTTGGTACAAGCCACAGATACGCAGTATTTT.